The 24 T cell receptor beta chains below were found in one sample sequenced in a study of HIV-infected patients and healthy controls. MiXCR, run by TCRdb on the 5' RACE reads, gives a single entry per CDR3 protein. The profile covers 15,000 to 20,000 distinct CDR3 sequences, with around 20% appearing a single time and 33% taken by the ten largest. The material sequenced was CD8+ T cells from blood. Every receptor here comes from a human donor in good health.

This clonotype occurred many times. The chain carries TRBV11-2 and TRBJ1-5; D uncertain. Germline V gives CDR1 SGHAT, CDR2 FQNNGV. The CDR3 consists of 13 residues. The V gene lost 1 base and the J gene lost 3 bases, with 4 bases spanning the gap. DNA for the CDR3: TGTGCCAGCAGCTTAGGGCCCAATCAGCCCCAGCATTTT. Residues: CASSLGPNQPQHF.

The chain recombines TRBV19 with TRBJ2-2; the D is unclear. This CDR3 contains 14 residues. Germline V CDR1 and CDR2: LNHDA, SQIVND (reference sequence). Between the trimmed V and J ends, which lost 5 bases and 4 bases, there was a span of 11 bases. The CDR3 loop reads CASSSDGPTGELFF. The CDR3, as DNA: TGTGCCAGTAGTTCCGACGGCCCCACCGGGGAGCTGTTTTTT.

The chain's CDR3 is CASSRTSGMTDTQYF. In DNA form, the CDR3 reads TGTGCCAGCAGCAGGACTAGCGGGATGACAGATACGCAGTATTTT. The chain employs TRBV6-2 or TRBV6-3 and TRBJ2-3; TRBD2 matches at 12 bases. The V and J ends lost 6 bases and 3 bases, in that order; junction bases with no gene match: 4. From germline, CDR1 is MNHEY and CDR2 SVGEGT. The CDR3 sequence is 15 residues long.

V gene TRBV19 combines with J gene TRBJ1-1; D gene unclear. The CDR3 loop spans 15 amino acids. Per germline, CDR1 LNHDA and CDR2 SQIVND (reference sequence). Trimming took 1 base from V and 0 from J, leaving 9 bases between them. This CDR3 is CASSIGPNLNTEAFF. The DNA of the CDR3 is TGTGCCAGTAGTATAGGTCCGAATTTGAACACTGAAGCTTTCTTT. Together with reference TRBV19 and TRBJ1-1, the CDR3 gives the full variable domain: DGGITQSPKYLFRKEGQNVTLSCEQNLNHDAMYWYRQDPGQGLRLIYYSQIVNDFQKGDIAEGYSVSREKKESFPLTVTSAQKNPTAFYLCASSIGPNLNTEAFFGQGTRLTVV.

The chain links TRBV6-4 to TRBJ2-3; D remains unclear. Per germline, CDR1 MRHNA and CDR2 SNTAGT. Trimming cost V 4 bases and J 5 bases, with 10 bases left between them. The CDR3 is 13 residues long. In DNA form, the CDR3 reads TGTGCCAGCAGTGTAGAGGCGAAAGATACGCAGTATTTT. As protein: CASSVEAKDTQYF.

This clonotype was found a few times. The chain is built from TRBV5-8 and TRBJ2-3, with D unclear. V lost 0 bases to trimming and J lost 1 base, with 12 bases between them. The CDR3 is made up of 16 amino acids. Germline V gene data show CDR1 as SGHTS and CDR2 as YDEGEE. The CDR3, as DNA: TGTGCCAGCAGCTTGGGGCACCATCCGGGCACAGATACGCAGTATTTT. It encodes CASSLGHHPGTDTQYF. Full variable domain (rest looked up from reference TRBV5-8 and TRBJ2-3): EAGVTQSPTHLIKTRGQQATLRCSPISGHTSVYWYQQALGLGLQFLLWYDEGEERNRGNFPPRFSGRQFPNYSSELNVNALELEDSALYLCASSLGHHPGTDTQYFGPGTRLTVL.

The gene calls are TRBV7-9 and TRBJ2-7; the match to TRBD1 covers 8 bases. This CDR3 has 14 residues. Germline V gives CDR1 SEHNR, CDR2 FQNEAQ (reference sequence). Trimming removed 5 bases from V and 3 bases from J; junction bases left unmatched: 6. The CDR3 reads CASSKPGQDYEQYF. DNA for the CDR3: TGTGCCAGCAGCAAACCGGGACAGGACTACGAGCAGTACTTC.

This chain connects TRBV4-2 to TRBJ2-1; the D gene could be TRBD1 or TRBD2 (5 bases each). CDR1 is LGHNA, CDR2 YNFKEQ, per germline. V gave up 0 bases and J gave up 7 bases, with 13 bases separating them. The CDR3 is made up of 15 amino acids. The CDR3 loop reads CASSQDLGEGNEQFF. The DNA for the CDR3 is TGTGCCAGCAGCCAAGATTTGGGGGAAGGAAATGAGCAGTTCTTC.

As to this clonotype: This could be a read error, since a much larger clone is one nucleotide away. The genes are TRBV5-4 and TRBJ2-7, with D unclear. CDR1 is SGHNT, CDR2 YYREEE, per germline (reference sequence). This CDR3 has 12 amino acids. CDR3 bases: TGTGACAGCAGCTTTTGGGCGAGGGAGCAGTACTTC. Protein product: CDSSFWAREQYF.

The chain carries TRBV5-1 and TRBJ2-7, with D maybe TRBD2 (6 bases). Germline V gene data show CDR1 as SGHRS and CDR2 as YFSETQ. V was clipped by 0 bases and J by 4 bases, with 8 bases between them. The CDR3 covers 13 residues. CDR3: CASSLAAGYEQYF. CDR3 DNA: TGCGCCAGCAGCTTGGCGGCGGGGTACGAGCAGTACTTC. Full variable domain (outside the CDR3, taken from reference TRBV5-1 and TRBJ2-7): KAGVTQTPRYLIKTRGQQVTLSCSPISGHRSVSWYQQTPGQGLQFLFEYFSETQRNKGNFPGRFSGRQFSNSRSEMNVSTLELGDSALYLCASSLAAGYEQYFGPGTRLTVT.

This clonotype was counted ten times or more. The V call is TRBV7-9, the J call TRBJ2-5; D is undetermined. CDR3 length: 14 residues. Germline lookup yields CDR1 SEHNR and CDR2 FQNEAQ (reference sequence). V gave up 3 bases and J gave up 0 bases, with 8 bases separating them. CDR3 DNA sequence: TGTGCCAGCAGCTTCGCAGCGTACCAAGAGACCCAGTACTTC. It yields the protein CASSFAAYQETQYF.

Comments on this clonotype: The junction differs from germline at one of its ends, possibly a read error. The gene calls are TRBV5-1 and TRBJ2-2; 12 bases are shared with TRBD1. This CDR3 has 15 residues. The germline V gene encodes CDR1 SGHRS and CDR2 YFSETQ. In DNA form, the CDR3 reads TGCGCCAGCAGTTTGGGACAGGGGGCGACCGGGGAGCTGTTTTTT. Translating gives CASSLGQGATGELFF. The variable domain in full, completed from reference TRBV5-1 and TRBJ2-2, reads KAGVTQTPRYLIKTRGQQVTLSCSPISGHRSVSWYQQTPGQGLQFLFEYFSETQRNKGNFPGRFSGRQFSNSRSEMNVSTLELGDSALYLCASSLGQGATGELFFGEGSRLTVL.

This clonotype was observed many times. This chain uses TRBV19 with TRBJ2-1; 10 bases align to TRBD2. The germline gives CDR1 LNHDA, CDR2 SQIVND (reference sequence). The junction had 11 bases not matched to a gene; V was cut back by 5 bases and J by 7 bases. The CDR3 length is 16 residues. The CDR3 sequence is CASSVKAGGPSNEQFF. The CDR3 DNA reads TGTGCCAGTAGTGTAAAAGCGGGAGGGCCTAGTAATGAGCAGTTCTTC. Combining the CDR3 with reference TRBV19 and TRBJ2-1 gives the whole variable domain DGGITQSPKYLFRKEGQNVTLSCEQNLNHDAMYWYRQDPGQGLRLIYYSQIVNDFQKGDIAEGYSVSREKKESFPLTVTSAQKNPTAFYLCASSVKAGGPSNEQFFGPGTRLTVL.

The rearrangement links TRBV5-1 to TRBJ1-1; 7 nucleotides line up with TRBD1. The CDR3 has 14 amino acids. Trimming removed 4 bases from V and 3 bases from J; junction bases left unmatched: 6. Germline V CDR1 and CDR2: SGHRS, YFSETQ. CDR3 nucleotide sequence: TGCGCCAGCAGCACCCGGGACAGAGACACTGAAGCTTTCTTT. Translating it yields CASSTRDRDTEAFF.

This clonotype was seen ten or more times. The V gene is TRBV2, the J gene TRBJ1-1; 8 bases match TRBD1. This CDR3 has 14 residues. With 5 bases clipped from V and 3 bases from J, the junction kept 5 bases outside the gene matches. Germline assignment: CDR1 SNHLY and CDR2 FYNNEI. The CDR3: CASSTGGLDTEAFF. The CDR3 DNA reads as TGTGCCAGCAGTACAGGGGGGCTGGACACTGAAGCTTTCTTT.

As DNA, the CDR3 is TGCAGCGTTGAGCCAGGGGAGGGCAACGAGCAGTACTTC. Its protein product is CSVEPGEGNEQYF. J is TRBJ2-7 and V is TRBV29-1, with D perhaps matching TRBD2 (7 bases). V lost 3 bases and J 5 bases, leaving 14 bases between the germline ends. Germline CDR1 is SQVTM and CDR2 is ANQGSEA. CDR3 length: 13 residues.

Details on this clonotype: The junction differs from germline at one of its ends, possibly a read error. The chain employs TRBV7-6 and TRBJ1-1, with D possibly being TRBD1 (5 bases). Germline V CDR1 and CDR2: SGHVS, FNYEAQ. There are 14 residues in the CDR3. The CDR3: CASSPGGSNTEAFF. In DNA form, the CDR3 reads TGTGCCAGCAGCCCTGGGGGATCGAACACCGAAGCTTTCTTT. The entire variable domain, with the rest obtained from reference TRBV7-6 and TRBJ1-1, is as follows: GAGVSQSPRYKVTKRGQDVALRCDPISGHVSLYWYRQALGQGPEFLTYFNYEAQQDKSGLPNDRFSAERPEGSISTLTIQRTEQRDSAMYRCASSPGGSNTEAFFGQGTRLTVV.

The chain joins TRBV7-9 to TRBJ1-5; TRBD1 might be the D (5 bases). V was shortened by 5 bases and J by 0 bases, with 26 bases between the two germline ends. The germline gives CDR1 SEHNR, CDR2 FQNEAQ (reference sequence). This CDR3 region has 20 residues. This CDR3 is CASSQVGAGLQSRSNQPQHF. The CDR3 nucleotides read TGTGCCAGCAGCCAAGTCGGGGCAGGGCTTCAGTCGCGTAGCAATCAGCCCCAGCATTTT.

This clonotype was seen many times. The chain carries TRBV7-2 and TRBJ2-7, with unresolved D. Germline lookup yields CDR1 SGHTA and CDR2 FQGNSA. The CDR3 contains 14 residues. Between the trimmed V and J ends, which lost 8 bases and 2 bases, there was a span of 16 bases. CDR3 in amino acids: CASGSPLGPYEQYF. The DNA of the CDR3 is TGTGCCAGCGGCAGTCCGTTGGGCCCCTACGAGCAGTACTTC. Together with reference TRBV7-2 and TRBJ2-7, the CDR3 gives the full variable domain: GAGVSQSPSNKVTEKGKDVELRCDPISGHTALYWYRQSLGQGLEFLIYFQGNSAPDKSGLPSDRFSAERTGGSVSTLTIQRTQQEDSAVYLCASGSPLGPYEQYFGPGTRLTVT.

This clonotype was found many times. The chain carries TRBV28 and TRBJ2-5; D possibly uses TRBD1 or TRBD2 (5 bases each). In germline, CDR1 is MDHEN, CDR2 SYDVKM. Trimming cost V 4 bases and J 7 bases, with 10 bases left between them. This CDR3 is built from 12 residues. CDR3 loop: CASSSDSGTQYF. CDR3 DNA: TGTGCCAGCAGTTCCGACAGCGGGACCCAGTACTTC.

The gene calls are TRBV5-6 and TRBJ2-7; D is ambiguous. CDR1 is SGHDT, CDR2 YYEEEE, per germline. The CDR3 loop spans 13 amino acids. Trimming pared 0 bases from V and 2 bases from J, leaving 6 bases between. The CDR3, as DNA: TGTGCCAGCAGCTTGGTGTCCACCTACGAGCAGTACTTC. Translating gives CASSLVSTYEQYF.

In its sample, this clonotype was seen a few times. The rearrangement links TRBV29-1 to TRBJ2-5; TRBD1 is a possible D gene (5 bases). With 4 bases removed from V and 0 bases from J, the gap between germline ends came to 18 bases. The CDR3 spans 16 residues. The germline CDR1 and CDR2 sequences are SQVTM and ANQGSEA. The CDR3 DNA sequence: TGCAGCGTTGTGGGGATGACAGAATCAGACCAAGAGACCCAGTACTTC. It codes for CSVVGMTESDQETQYF.

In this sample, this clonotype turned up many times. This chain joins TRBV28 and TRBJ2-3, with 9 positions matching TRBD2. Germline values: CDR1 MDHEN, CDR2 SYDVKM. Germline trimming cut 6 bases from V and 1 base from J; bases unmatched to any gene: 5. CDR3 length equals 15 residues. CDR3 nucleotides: TGTGCCAGCAGATACATAGCGGGGGGCACAGATACGCAGTATTTT. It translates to CASRYIAGGTDTQYF.

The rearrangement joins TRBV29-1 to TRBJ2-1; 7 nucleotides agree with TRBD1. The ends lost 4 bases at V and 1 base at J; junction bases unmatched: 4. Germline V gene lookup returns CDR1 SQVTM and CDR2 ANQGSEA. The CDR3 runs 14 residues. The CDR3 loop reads CSVAGTASYNEQFF. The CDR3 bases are TGCAGCGTTGCTGGGACAGCTTCCTACAATGAGCAGTTCTTC.